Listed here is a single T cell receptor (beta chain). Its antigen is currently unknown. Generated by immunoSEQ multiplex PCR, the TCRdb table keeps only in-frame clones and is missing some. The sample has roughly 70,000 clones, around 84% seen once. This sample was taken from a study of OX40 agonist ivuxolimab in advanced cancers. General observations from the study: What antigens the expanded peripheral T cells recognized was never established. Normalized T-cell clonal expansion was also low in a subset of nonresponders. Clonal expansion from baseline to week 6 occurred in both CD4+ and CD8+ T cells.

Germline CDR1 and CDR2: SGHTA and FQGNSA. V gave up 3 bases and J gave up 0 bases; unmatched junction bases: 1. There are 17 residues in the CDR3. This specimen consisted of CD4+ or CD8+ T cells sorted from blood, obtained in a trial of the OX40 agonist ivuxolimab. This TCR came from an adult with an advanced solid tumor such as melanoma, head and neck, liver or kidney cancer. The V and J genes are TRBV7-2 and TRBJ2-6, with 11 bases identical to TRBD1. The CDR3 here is CASSFGTGGSGANVLTF. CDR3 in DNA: TGTGCCAGCAGCTTCGGGACAGGGGGCTCTGGGGCCAACGTCCTGACTTTC.